These 25 T cell receptor beta chains share one sample of origin, sequenced in a study of cytomegalovirus exposure and HLA in healthy donors (dated 2017 in TCRdb). Library preparation employed the immunoSEQ multiplex PCR assay. For the multiplex PCR, a mixture combining 60 forward primers for TCR Vbeta segments and 13 reverse primers for TCR Jbeta segments was used. TCRdb took over this immuneACCESS table, retaining in-frame rearrangements with V and J assigned. Such tables are incomplete; in checked studies, under half of the missing clones stem from an unresolved V gene, and the remainder is unexplained. Across this sample there are about 120,000 clones, with 79% seen only once. The leading ten clones occupy over 3.5% of the sample. The sequenced sample consisted of PBMCs. The source of these receptors is a man aged 25 to 45 in good health and CMV-seropositive.

The CDR3 DNA sequence: TGTGCCAGTAGTATGGTGCCAGGGTACACTGAAGCTTTCTTT. Protein product: CASSMVPGYTEAFF. The chain couples TRBV19 to TRBJ1-1; tentative D call: TRBD1 (5 bases). The CDR3 is 14 amino acids. Germline-derived CDR1 and CDR2 are LNHDA and SQIVND (reference sequence). Deletions cut 3 bases from V and 3 bases from J, with 11 bases between.

The chain has TRBV6-5 and TRBJ1-5; possible D gene TRBD1, 5 bases. CDR1 and CDR2 from the germline V gene are MNHEY and SVGAGI. CDR3 length: 14 amino acids. The germline V and J ends were trimmed by 8 bases and 6 bases, with 17 bases remaining between them. The CDR3 protein is CASGALSPLQPQHF. Here the CDR3 DNA reads TGTGCCAGCGGGGCCCTTTCCCCCCTTCAGCCCCAGCATTTT.

This rearrangement joins TRBV30 to TRBJ1-2; TRBD1 aligns across 8 bases. The V and J ends lost 4 bases and 0 bases, in that order; junction bases with no gene match: 4. This CDR3 is built from 14 residues. Germline-derived CDR1 and CDR2 are GTSNPN and SVGIG (reference sequence). As DNA, the CDR3 is TGTGCCTGGAACAGGGGGACAGCTAACTATGGCTACACCTTC. Translation: CAWNRGTANYGYTF.

The chain recombines TRBV11-1 with TRBJ2-3, with 14 bases fitting TRBD2. In germline, CDR1 is SGHAT, CDR2 FQDESV (reference sequence). V trimming: 3 bases; J trimming: 4 bases; junction bases outside the gene matches: 3. The CDR3 is made up of 16 amino acids. The CDR3 loop reads CASSFGTSGSADTQYF. Written as DNA, the CDR3 is TGTGCCAGCAGCTTCGGGACTAGCGGGAGTGCAGATACGCAGTATTTT.

This clone was detected a few times. DNA of the CDR3: TGTGCCAGCAGTGAGGGTCGGGGTTCACCCCTCCACTTT. This sequence encodes CASSEGRGSPLHF. V usage is TRBV2 and J usage is TRBJ1-6; D gene unclear. The CDR3 is 13 residues long. The germline V and J ends were trimmed by 3 bases and 9 bases, with 9 bases remaining between them. The germline V gene has CDR1 SNHLY and CDR2 FYNNEI.

The rearrangement uses TRBV29-1 and TRBJ1-2, with 8 positions matching TRBD1. From germline, CDR1 is SQVTM and CDR2 ANQGSEA. V shed 4 bases, J shed 7 bases, and the junction held 8 bases outside the gene matches. The CDR3 has 13 amino acids. The chain's CDR3 is CSVGDRGAGGYTF. CDR3 in DNA: TGCAGCGTTGGAGACAGGGGCGCAGGTGGCTACACCTTC.

V gene TRBV6-5 combines with J gene TRBJ2-1, with D perhaps TRBD2 (6 bases). The germline V and J ends were trimmed by 10 bases and 5 bases, with 21 bases remaining between them. The CDR3 spans 15 residues. CDR1 is MNHEY and CDR2 is SVGAGI in the germline V gene. The CDR3 sequence is CATMKGRGANNEQFF. Written as DNA, the CDR3 is TGTGCCACGATGAAAGGGCGGGGTGCAAACAATGAGCAGTTCTTC.

The V call is TRBV2, the J call TRBJ2-7, with D perhaps TRBD2 (6 bases). The CDR3 runs 16 residues. Germline values: CDR1 SNHLY, CDR2 FYNNEI. V lost 3 bases, J lost 4 bases, and 19 bases lay in between. The CDR3 protein is CASSDPGGGALYEQYF. The CDR3 coding sequence is TGTGCCAGCAGTGACCCCGGGGGAGGTGCCCTATACGAGCAGTACTTC.

The V gene is TRBV4-2, the J gene TRBJ2-1; TRBD1 agrees at 8 bases. The CDR3 loop spans 19 amino acids. Germline values: CDR1 LGHNA, CDR2 YNFKEQ. The J segment lost 8 bases and the V segment lost 4 bases, leaving 22 bases of the junction unmatched. The CDR3 loop is CASSPRIIDAETGEDEQFF. CDR3 nucleotide sequence: TGTGCCAGCAGCCCGCGGATAATAGATGCGGAGACAGGGGAGGATGAGCAGTTCTTC.

CDR3 nucleotide sequence: TGTGCCAGCAGTGTCACAGAGAACACTGAAGCTTTCTTT. Translation gives CASSVTENTEAFF. J is TRBJ1-1 and V is TRBV2, with D unresolved. Looked up from germline, CDR1 is SNHLY and CDR2 is FYNNEI. The CDR3 loop spans 13 amino acids. V dropped 4 bases and J dropped 1 base, with 7 bases sitting between them.

DNA for the CDR3: TGTGCCAGCAGCCCACGACAAGAAGAGACCCAGTACTTC. Residues: CASSPRQEETQYF. The chain employs TRBV13 and TRBJ2-5; D uncertain. Germline assignment: CDR1 PRHDT and CDR2 FYEKMQ (reference sequence). This CDR3 spans 13 amino acids. Trimming removed 5 bases at V and 3 bases at J, with 10 bases between. The full variable domain, its missing parts supplied by reference TRBV13 and TRBJ2-5, is AAGVIQSPRHLIKEKRETATLKCYPIPRHDTVYWYQQGPGQDPQFLISFYEKMQSDKGSIPDRFSAQQFSDYHSELNMSSLELGDSALYFCASSPRQEETQYFGPGTRLLVL.

The chain couples TRBV7-3 to TRBJ1-2, with 10 bases aligning to TRBD1. CDR1 and CDR2 from the germline V gene are SGHTA and FQGTGA. The CDR3 extends over 14 amino acids. Trimming took 3 bases from V and 7 from J; bases not matched to a gene: 5. In nucleotides, the CDR3 is TGTGCCAGCAGCTTTTTCGACAGGGGGCTTGGCTACACCTTC. The encoded protein is CASSFFDRGLGYTF.

This clone showed up just once. The rearrangement joins TRBV6-1 to TRBJ2-5; D ambiguous. V lost 2 bases to trimming and J lost 5 bases, with 6 bases between them. The CDR3 is 12 amino acids. Germline V gene lookup returns CDR1 MNHNS and CDR2 SASEGT. CDR3 loop: CASSERRETQYF. In DNA form, the CDR3 reads TGTGCCAGCAGTGAAAGGCGGGAGACCCAGTACTTC.

The genes are TRBV30 and TRBJ1-2, with a tentative D call TRBD1 (6 bases). V was clipped by 7 bases and J by 5 bases, with 14 bases between them. Per germline, CDR1 GTSNPN and CDR2 SVGIG (reference sequence). This CDR3 has 12 residues. This CDR3 reads CASWGQGYGYTF. CDR3 bases: TGTGCCTCCTGGGGGCAGGGGTATGGCTACACCTTC.

The CDR3 reads CASSRGVNEKLFF. As DNA, the CDR3 is TGCGCCAGCAGCCGAGGAGTAAATGAAAAACTGTTTTTT. The rearrangement links TRBV4-3 to TRBJ1-4; D gene ambiguous. This CDR3 is built from 13 residues. Germline V lookup: CDR1 LGHNA, CDR2 YSLEER. Trimming removed 4 bases at V and 5 bases at J, with 8 bases between.

The chain links TRBV4-3 to TRBJ1-2; 8 nucleotides match TRBD1. Germline CDR1 is LGHNA and CDR2 is YSLEER. Trimming took 2 bases from V and 4 from J; bases not matched to a gene: 6. CDR3 size: 15 residues. CDR3 nucleotides: TGCGCCAGCAGCCAAACTGACAGGGGATCCTATGGCTACACCTTC. It is translated as CASSQTDRGSYGYTF.

The sample holds a few counts of this clone. This chain connects TRBV4-1 to TRBJ1-2, with TRBD1 as a possible D gene (5 bases). V dropped 3 bases and J dropped 6 bases, with 11 bases sitting between them. This CDR3 is 13 amino acids long. The germline gives CDR1 MGHRA, CDR2 YSYEKL. The DNA for the CDR3 is TGCGCCAGCAGCCAGTGGGGGAGGCATGGCTACACCTTC. It translates to CASSQWGRHGYTF.

The V call is TRBV28, the J call TRBJ1-2, with 9 positions matching TRBD1. The CDR3 sequence is 13 residues long. Germline lookup yields CDR1 MDHEN and CDR2 SYDVKM. The V segment lost 6 bases and the J segment 7 bases; nucleotides outside the gene matches: 6. The CDR3 DNA reads as TGTGCCAGCAGCAGGGGACAGGGATCTGGCTACACCTTC. It yields the protein CASSRGQGSGYTF.

This clone was observed a few times. This chain links TRBV7-3 with TRBJ2-2, with 7 bases that match TRBD2. In germline, CDR1 is SGHTA, CDR2 FQGTGA. V lost 5 bases and J lost 4; bases outside the gene matches: 7. The CDR3 contains 15 residues. The CDR3 spells CASSPAGISTGELFF. The CDR3 bases are TGTGCCAGCAGCCCAGCGGGGATCTCCACCGGGGAGCTGTTTTTT.

The gene calls are TRBV9 and TRBJ2-7, with a weak D call TRBD2 (6 bases). The germline gives CDR1 SGDLS, CDR2 YYNGEE. V was shortened by 3 bases and J by 7 bases, with 14 bases between the two germline ends. The CDR3 is made up of 13 amino acids. In nucleotides, the CDR3 is TGTGCCAGCAGCGCCACCCGACGGGGGGAGCAGTACTTC. It encodes CASSATRRGEQYF.

V gene TRBV29-1 combines with J gene TRBJ2-5; weak D call: TRBD1 (6 bases). V lost 1 base to trimming and J lost 7 bases, with 25 bases between them. The CDR3 sequence is 17 residues long. Per germline, CDR1 SQVTM and CDR2 ANQGSEA. In nucleotides, the CDR3 is TGCAGCGTTGAAGGTCGATTTGGACAGCTGATTGGGGGGACCCAGTACTTC. Its translation is CSVEGRFGQLIGGTQYF.

The V call is TRBV9, the J call TRBJ1-5; D remains unclear. Germline CDR1 is SGDLS and CDR2 is YYNGEE. CDR3 size: 15 residues. V lost 4 bases to trimming and J lost 0 bases, with 11 bases between them. CDR3 coding DNA: TGTGCCAGCAGCCCGACGGGTTATAGCAATCAGCCCCAGCATTTT. Translated, it gives CASSPTGYSNQPQHF. Full variable domain (outside the CDR3, taken from reference TRBV9 and TRBJ1-5): DSGVTQTPKHLITATGQRVTLRCSPRSGDLSVYWYQQSLDQGLQFLIQYYNGEERAKGNILERFSAQQFPDLHSELNLSSLELGDSALYFCASSPTGYSNQPQHFGDGTRLSIL.

Regarding this clone: One junction end does not reproduce the germline sequence, and a read error may be involved. The chain employs TRBV7-2 and TRBJ1-1; tentatively, D is TRBD1 (5 bases). The CDR3 contains 13 residues. CDR1 is SGHTA and CDR2 is FQGNSA in the germline V gene. The CDR3 DNA is TGTGCCAGCAGCTTAGAGGGCGGGGGGTTAACAATCTTT. Translated, it gives CASSLEGGGLTIF.

The chain employs TRBV7-8 and TRBJ2-1, with 11 bases identical to TRBD2. This CDR3 spans 15 amino acids. V was clipped by 4 bases and J by 5 bases; unmatched bases: 4. Germline CDR1 is SGHVS and CDR2 is FQNEAQ. The CDR3 is CASSSGTSGDNEQFF. For the CDR3, the DNA is TGTGCCAGCAGCTCCGGGACTAGCGGCGACAATGAGCAGTTCTTC.

V usage is TRBV28 and J usage is TRBJ2-1, with D possibly being TRBD1 (6 bases). The V and J ends lost 6 bases and 4 bases respectively, with 16 bases between them. CDR1 and CDR2 from the germline V gene are MDHEN and SYDVKM. CDR3 length: 15 amino acids. CDR3 sequence: CASSPQGSTYNEQFF. In DNA form, the CDR3 reads TGTGCCAGCAGCCCACAGGGTAGTACATACAATGAGCAGTTCTTC.